This T cell receptor beta chain was sequenced for a study of graft-versus-host responses after intestinal transplantation. Study overall: All recipients got anti-thymocyte globulin induction, then tacrolimus and steroids for approximately three years.

V lost 6 bases to trimming and J lost 0 bases, with 17 bases between them. Germline V gene lookup returns CDR1 LGHNT and CDR2 FRNRAP. This CDR3 has 17 residues. Regarding this clone: Its antigen remains unidentified.

Study-wide findings and caveats: When patients had graft-donor T cell macrochimerism, their allografts held high graft-versus-host to host-versus-graft clonal ratios. Some GvH clones were seen earlier in gut or blood, suggesting intestinal origin. Early after transplant, HvG clones declined as circulating GvH clones peaked.

TCRdb's table, derived via immunoSEQ multiplex PCR, lists solely in-frame clones and lacks some. The table has 90,000 to 100,000 clones, 90% to 95% seen once. This clonotype was sampled from a human donor who received an intestinal transplant. This material consisted of unstimulated CD8+ T cells sorted from spleen or lymph node cells, taken before intestinal transplant. The chain combines TRBV12-5 with TRBJ2-2, with D tentatively TRBD2 (5 bases). The CDR3: CASGPPYGVPNTGELFF. CDR3 in DNA: TGTGCTAGTGGACCTCCGTACGGGGTCCCGAACACCGGGGAGCTGTTTTTT.